A selection of T cell receptor beta chains follows, all from one sample in a study of human T cells and chemical hapten exposure. TCRdb recomputed calls from the RACE reads with MiXCR, one row per CDR3 protein. The table shows around 180,000 distinct CDR3 sequences, with about 31% occurring only once. This specimen consisted of whole blood, obtained in connection with sensitization to the hapten diphenylcyclopropenone (DPC). The receptors derive from a woman younger than 45 with alopecia areata. Some clones in this sample may be carry-over from other donors' samples. The CDR3 runs from the conserved cysteine through the conserved F or W. Each record gives: clone size, J gene, D gene, V gene, CDR3 DNA, CDR3 protein. D genes are given only for firm matches. A clone size is listed for some rows: how often the clone was seen (once, few, many), or a class if it is expanded.

few,TRBJ2-5,TRBD2,TRBV11-2,TGTGCCAGCAGCTTAGAATGGACCCCCGGGAGGCGGGAGGAGACCCAGTACTTC,CASSLEWTPGRREETQYF
NA,TRBJ2-3,NA,TRBV9,TGTGCCAGCAGCCCACCCCCTCAGGCGGATACGCAGTATTTT,CASSPPPQADTQYF
NA,TRBJ1-2,TRBD1,TRBV9,TGTGCCAGCAGCCCAAGACAGGGCTTGGAGGCTGGTGGCTACACCTTC,CASSPRQGLEAGGYTF
NA,TRBJ1-5,NA,TRBV28,TGTGCCACCAAAGTTTCTAGCAATCAGCCCCAGCATTTT,CATKVSSNQPQHF
NA,TRBJ1-6,TRBD1,TRBV6-6,TGTGCCAGCAGTTACTCATCCCAGGGGGGTGAGAGTTCACCCCTCCACTTT,CASSYSSQGGESSPLHF
NA,TRBJ1-2,TRBD1,TRBV7-9,TGTGCCAGCAGCTTAGCGACAGGGGATCATGGCTACACCTTC,CASSLATGDHGYTF
NA,TRBJ1-1,NA,TRBV4-3,TGCGCCAGCAGCCCGAACTCAGGGTTAAGCACTGAAGCTTTCTTT,CASSPNSGLSTEAFF
NA,TRBJ2-1,TRBD1,TRBV28,TGTGCCAGCAGCCGGACAGGGGGTTACAATGAGCAGTTCTTC,CASSRTGGYNEQFF
NA,TRBJ2-3,NA,TRBV11-2,TGTGCCAGCAGCTTATCAGACGGGAGCACAGATACGCAGTATTTT,CASSLSDGSTDTQYF
NA,TRBJ2-1,TRBD2,TRBV7-2,TGTGCCAGCGTTATGACTAGCGGGTACAATGAGCAGTTCTTC,CASVMTSGYNEQFF
few,TRBJ1-5,NA,TRBV12-5,TGTGCTAGTGCCCTTGGTGGGGGTAGCAATCAGCCCCAGCATTTT,CASALGGGSNQPQHF
NA,TRBJ1-1,TRBD1,TRBV13,TGTGCCAGCAGCTGGCGGGACAGGGATACTGAAGCTTTCTTT,CASSWRDRDTEAFF
few,TRBJ2-2,NA,TRBV20-1,TGCAGTGCCCCTCGAGCCCCGACCGGGGAGCTGTTTTTT,CSAPRAPTGELFF
NA,TRBJ2-7,TRBD2,TRBV28,TGTGCCAGCAGTTCCCTCACGGGGGGGCGGAGTCGCTACGAGCAGTACTTC,CASSSLTGGRSRYEQYF
few,TRBJ2-1,NA,TRBV20-1,TGCAGTGCCAGGGACCTCCTAAACAATGAGCAGTTCTTC,CSARDLLNNEQFF
few,TRBJ2-7,TRBD2,TRBV20-1,TGCAGTGCTAGAGATCCCACTAGCGGATTCACCTACGAGCAGTACTTC,CSARDPTSGFTYEQYF
few,TRBJ2-1,NA,TRBV6-4,TGTGCCAGCAGTGAGCAGCCTCTGCTAAATGAGCAGTTCTTC,CASSEQPLLNEQFF
many,TRBJ1-2,NA,TRBV9,TGTGCCAGCAGCGGACAGACAGCCCCCAGATATGGCTACACCTTC,CASSGQTAPRYGYTF